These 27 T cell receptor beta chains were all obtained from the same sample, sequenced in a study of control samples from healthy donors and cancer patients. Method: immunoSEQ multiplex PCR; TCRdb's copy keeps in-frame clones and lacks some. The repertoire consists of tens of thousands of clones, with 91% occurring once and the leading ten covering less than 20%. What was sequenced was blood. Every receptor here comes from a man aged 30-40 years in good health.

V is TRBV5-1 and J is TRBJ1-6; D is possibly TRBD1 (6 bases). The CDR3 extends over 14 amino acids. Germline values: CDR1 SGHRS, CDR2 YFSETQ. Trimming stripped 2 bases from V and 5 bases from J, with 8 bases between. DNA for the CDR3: TGCGCCAGCAGCTTTGGGGGCCATAATTCACCCCTCCACTTT. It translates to CASSFGGHNSPLHF.

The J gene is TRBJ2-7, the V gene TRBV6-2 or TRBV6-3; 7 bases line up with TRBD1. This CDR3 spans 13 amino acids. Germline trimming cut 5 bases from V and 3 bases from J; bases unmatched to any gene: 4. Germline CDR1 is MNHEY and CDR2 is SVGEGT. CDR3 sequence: CASSRDRNYEQYF. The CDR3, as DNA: TGTGCCAGCAGTCGGGACAGAAACTACGAGCAGTACTTC.

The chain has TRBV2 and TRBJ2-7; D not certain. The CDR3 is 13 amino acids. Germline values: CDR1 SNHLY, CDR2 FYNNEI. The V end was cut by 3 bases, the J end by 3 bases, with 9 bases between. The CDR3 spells CASSEGRYYEQYF. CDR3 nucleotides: TGTGCCAGCAGTGAGGGAAGGTACTACGAGCAGTACTTC.

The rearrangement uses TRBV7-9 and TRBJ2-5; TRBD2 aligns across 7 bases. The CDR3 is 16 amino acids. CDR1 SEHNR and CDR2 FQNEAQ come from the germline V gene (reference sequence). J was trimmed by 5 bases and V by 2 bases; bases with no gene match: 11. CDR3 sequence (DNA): TGTGCCAGCAGCTTACCCGGTCTAGCGGCTTCGGAGACCCAGTACTTC. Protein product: CASSLPGLAASETQYF.

CDR3 region: CASSHPEGGEQFF. In DNA form, the CDR3 reads TGTGCCAGCAGCCACCCCGAGGGCGGGGAGCAGTTCTTC. This sequence joins TRBV7-9 and TRBJ2-1; D is perhaps TRBD2 (5 bases). Germline CDR1 and CDR2: SEHNR and FQNEAQ (reference sequence). V was clipped by 5 bases and J by 10 bases, with 15 bases between them. This CDR3 is 13 amino acids long.

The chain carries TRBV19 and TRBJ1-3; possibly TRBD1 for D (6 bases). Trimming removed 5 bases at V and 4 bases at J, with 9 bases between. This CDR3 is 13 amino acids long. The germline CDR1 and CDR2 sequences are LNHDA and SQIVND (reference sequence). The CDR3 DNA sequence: TGTGCCAGTAGTCCTGACAGGGGAAACACCATATATTTT. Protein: CASSPDRGNTIYF.

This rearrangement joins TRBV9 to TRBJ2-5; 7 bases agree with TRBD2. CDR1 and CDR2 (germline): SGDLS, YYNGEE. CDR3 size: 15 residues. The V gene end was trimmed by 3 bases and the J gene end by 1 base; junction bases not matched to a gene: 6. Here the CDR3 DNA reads TGTGCCAGCAGCGGCGGCGGGAGAACCCAAGAGACCCAGTACTTC. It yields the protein CASSGGGRTQETQYF.

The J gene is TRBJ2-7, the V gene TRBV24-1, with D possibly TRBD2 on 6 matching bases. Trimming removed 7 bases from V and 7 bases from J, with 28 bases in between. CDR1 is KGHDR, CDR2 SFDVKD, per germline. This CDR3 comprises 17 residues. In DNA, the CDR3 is TGTGCCACCAGGGGAGGAACTTCCGGGACTCCCTGGGGAGAGCAGTACTTC. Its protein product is CATRGGTSGTPWGEQYF.

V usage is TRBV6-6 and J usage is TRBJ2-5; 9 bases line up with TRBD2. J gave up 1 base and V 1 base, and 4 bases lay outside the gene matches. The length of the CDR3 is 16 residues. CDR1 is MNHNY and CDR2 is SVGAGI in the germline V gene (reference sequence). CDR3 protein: CASSYYQTSGQETQYF. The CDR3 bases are TGTGCCAGCAGTTACTACCAGACTAGCGGCCAAGAGACCCAGTACTTC.

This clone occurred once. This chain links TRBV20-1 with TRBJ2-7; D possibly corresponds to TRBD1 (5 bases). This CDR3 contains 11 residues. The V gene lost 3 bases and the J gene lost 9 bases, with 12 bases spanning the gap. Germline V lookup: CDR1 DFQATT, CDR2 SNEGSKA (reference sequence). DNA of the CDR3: TGCAGTGCTAGGGAACAGGCGGCGCAGTACTTC. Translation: CSAREQAAQYF.

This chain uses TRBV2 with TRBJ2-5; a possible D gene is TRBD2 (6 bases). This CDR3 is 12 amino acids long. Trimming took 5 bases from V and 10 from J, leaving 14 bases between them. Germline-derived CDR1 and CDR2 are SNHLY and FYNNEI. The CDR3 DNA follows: TGTGCCAGCAGTATAGCGGAATGGGTCCAGTACTTC. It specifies CASSIAEWVQYF.

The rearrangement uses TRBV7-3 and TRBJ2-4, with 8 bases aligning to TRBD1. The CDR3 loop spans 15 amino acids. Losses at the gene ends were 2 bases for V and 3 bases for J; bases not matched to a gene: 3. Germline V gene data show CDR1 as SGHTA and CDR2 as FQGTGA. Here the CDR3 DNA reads TGTGCCAGCAGCTTACAGGACAGGGTCAAAAACATTCAGTACTTC. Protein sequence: CASSLQDRVKNIQYF.

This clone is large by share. For the CDR3, the DNA is TGTGCCACCAGCAGAGATCAGGGGAACTACGAGCAGTACTTC. Amino acid sequence: CATSRDQGNYEQYF. The chain links TRBV15 to TRBJ2-7; D perhaps matches TRBD1 (6 bases). The V gene lost 0 bases and the J gene lost 3 bases, with 9 bases spanning the gap. Germline assignment: CDR1 LNHNV and CDR2 YYDKDF (reference sequence). This CDR3 has 14 amino acids.

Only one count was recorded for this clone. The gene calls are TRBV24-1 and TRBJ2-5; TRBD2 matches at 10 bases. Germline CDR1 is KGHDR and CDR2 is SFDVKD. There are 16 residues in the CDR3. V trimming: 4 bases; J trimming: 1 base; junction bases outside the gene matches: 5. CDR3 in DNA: TGTGCCACCAGTGACTCCCGGACTAGCGGCCAAGAGACCCAGTACTTC. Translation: CATSDSRTSGQETQYF.

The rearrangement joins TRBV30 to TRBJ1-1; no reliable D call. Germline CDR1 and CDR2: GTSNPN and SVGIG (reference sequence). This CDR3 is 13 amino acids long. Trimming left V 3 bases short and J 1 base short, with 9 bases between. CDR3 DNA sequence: TGTGCCTGGAGCCCGACACAGAACACTGAAGCTTTCTTT. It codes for CAWSPTQNTEAFF.

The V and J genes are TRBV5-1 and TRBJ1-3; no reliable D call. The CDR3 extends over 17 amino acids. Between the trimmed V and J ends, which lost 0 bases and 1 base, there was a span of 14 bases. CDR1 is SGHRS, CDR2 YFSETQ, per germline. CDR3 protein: CASSLVGQIRSGNTIYF. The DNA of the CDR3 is TGCGCCAGCAGCTTGGTCGGCCAAATTAGATCTGGAAACACCATATATTTT.

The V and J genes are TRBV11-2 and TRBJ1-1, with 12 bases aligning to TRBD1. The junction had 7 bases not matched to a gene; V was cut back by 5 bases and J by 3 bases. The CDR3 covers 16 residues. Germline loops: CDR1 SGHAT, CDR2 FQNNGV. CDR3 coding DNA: TGTGCCAGCAGCCCTCGGGACAGGGGGCGATACACTGAAGCTTTCTTT. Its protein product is CASSPRDRGRYTEAFF.

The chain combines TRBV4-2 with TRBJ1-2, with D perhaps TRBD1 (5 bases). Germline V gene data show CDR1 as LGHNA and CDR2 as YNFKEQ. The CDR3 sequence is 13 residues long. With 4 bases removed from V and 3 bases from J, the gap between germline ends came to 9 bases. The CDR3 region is CASSPGVDYGYTF. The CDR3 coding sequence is TGTGCCAGCAGCCCGGGGGTAGACTATGGCTACACCTTC.

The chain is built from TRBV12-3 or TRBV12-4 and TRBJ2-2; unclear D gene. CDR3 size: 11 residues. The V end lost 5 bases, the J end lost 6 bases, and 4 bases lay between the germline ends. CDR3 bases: TGTGCCAGCAGTCCCGCCGGGGAGCTGTTTTTT. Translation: CASSPAGELFF.

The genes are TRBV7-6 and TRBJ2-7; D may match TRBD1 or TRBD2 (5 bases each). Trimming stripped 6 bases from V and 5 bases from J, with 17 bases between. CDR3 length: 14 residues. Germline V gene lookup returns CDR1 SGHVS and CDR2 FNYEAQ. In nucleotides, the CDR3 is TGTGCCAGCAGTTCCGACGGGACCAGGGACGAGCAGTACTTC. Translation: CASSSDGTRDEQYF.

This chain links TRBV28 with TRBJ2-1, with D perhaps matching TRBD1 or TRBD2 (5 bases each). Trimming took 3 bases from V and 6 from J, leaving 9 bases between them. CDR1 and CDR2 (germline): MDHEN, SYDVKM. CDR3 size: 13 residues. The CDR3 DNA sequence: TGTGCCAGCAGTTTGGGGGACCCCAATGAGCAGTTCTTC. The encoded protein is CASSLGDPNEQFF.

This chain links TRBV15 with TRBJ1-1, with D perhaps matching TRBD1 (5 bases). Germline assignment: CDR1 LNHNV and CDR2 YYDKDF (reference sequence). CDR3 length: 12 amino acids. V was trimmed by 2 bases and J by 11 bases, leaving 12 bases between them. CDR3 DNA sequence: TGTGCCACCAGCAGATTGGACGGGGGGGCTTTCTTT. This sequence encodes CATSRLDGGAFF.

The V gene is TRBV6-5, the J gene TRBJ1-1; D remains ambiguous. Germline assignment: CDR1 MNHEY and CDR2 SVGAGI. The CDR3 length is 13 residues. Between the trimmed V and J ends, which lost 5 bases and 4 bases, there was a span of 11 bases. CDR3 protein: CASSLVESTEAFF. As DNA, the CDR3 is TGTGCCAGCAGTCTAGTGGAAAGCACTGAAGCTTTCTTT.

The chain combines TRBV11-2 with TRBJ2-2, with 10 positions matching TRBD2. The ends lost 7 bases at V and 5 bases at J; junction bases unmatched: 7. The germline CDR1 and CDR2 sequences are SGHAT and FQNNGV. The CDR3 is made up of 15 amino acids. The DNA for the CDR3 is TGTGCCAGCATCCCACCGGGACTAGCGACCGGGGAGCTGTTTTTT. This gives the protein CASIPPGLATGELFF. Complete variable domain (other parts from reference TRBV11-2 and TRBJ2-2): EAGVAQSPRYKIIEKRQSVAFWCNPISGHATLYWYQQILGQGPKLLIQFQNNGVVDDSQLPKDRFSAERLKGVDSTLKIQPAKLEDSAVYLCASIPPGLATGELFFGEGSRLTVL.

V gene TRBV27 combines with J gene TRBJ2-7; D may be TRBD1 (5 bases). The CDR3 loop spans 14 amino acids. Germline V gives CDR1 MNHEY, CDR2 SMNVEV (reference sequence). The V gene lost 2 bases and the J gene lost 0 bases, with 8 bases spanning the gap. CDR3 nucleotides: TGTGCCAGCAGTTTAGGCAGGGACTCCTACGAGCAGTACTTC. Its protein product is CASSLGRDSYEQYF.

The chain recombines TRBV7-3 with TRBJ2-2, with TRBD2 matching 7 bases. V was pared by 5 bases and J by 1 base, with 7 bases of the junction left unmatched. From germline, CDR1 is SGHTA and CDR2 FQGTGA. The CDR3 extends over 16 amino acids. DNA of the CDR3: TGTGCCAGCAGCCTGAGGGAGGGAAGGAACACCGGGGAGCTGTTTTTT. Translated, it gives CASSLREGRNTGELFF.

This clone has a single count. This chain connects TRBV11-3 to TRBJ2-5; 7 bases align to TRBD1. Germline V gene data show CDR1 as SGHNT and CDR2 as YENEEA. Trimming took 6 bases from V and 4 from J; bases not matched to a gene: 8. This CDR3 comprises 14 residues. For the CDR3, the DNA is TGTGCCAGCAGTCAGACAGGGAGCAGAGAGACCCAGTACTTC. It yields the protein CASSQTGSRETQYF.